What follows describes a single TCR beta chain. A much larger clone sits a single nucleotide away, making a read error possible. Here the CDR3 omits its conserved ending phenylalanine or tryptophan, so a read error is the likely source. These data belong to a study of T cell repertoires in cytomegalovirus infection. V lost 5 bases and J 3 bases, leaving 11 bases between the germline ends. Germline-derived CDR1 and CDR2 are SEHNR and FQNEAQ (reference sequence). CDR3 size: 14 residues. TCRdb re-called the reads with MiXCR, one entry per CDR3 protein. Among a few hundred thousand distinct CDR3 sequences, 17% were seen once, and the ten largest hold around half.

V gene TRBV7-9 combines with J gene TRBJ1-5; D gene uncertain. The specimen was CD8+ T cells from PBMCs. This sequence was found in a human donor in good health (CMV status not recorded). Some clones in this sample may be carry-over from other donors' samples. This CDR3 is CASSRGGNNQPQHL. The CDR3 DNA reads TGTGCCAGCAGCCGGGGAGGGAACAATCAGCCCCAGCATCTT.